This T cell receptor (beta chain) was recovered during a study of cytomegalovirus exposure and HLA in healthy donors. Study-wide background: Findings of an earlier analysis included roughly 120 million unique TCR beta sequences from 170 million or so T cells.

With 60 Vbeta and 13 Jbeta primers, the PCR was carried out. TCRdb's table, derived via immunoSEQ multiplex PCR, lists solely in-frame clones and lacks some. In total, the table holds fewer than 150,000 clones. This CDR3 contains 15 residues. Trimming shortened V by 4 bases and J by 2 bases, and 14 bases separated the two germline ends. Germline assignment: CDR1 SGHTS and CDR2 YDEGEE. The chain recombines TRBV5-8 with TRBJ2-3; no reliable D call. The receptor was isolated from a woman aged 55-75 years in good health and CMV-seronegative. Material for sequencing was PBMCs. CDR3 residues: CASSHTVSLTDTQYF. DNA for the CDR3: TGTGCCAGCAGCCATACAGTGTCACTCACAGATACGCAGTATTTT. Combining the CDR3 with reference TRBV5-8 and TRBJ2-3 gives the whole variable domain EAGVTQSPTHLIKTRGQQATLRCSPISGHTSVYWYQQALGLGLQFLLWYDEGEERNRGNFPPRFSGRQFPNYSSELNVNALELEDSALYLCASSHTVSLTDTQYFGPGTRLTVL.